The rows below give T cell receptor beta chains drawn from one sample of a study of cytomegalovirus exposure and HLA in healthy donors. Libraries were prepared by immunoSEQ multiplex PCR; TCRdb keeps only in-frame clonotypes and omits some of them. The repertoire has some 120,000 clones, around 74% of them found once; the top ten carry 1.6%. Sequenced: PBMCs. These receptors came from a woman younger than 30 in good health and CMV-seronegative. The conserved cysteine and the conserved F or W are not part of the CDR3 here.

J,V,CDR3
TRBJ2-3,TRBV6-1,ASSEAPLAGYTDTQY
TRBJ1-5,TRBV27,ASSFSGQGMGQPQH
TRBJ1-2,TRBV27,ASKPGQGVPYGYT
TRBJ1-2,TRBV5-6,ASSLKTGTGSNGYT
TRBJ2-4,TRBV5-1,ASSPEGGAKNIQY
TRBJ1-4,TRBV2,ASRAWDRGANEKLF
TRBJ1-6,TRBV28,ASSRNSPLH
TRBJ1-2,TRBV7-5,ARSHFYPKGNYGYT
TRBJ1-2,TRBV10-3,AISATGVDGYT
TRBJ2-6,TRBV15,ATRAPGVGANVLT
TRBJ1-5,TRBV30,AWSVTENQPQH
TRBJ1-1,TRBV6-1,ASGQTNTEAF
TRBJ1-1,TRBV5-1,ASSPGTEVEAF
TRBJ2-7,TRBV15,ATKQGSSYEQY
TRBJ1-1,TRBV5-1,ASRPQGPGTEAF
TRBJ1-6,TRBV27,ASSSGFTYNSPLH
TRBJ2-7,TRBV5-4,ASSLGTYPTYEQY
TRBJ2-5,TRBV7-6,ASSLEYMTGSQETQY
TRBJ2-6,TRBV4-2,ASSQGARGSGANVLT
TRBJ2-7,TRBV5-1,ASSLEGVAYEQY
TRBJ1-2,TRBV29-1,SVAGTVYGYT
TRBJ2-3,TRBV18,ASSPRLTGGSTDTQY
TRBJ2-1,TRBV29-1,SVEDPKLALGQF
TRBJ2-1,TRBV5-1,ASSWISGNYNEQF
TRBJ2-7,TRBV2,ASSEEGLAGGREQY
TRBJ2-7,TRBV11-2,ASSFSAAGGRFSYEQY
TRBJ2-2,TRBV28,ASSSPSSGGDTGELF
TRBJ1-3,TRBV2,ASRLQGSGNTIY
TRBJ1-6,TRBV7-9,ASSLPSSYNSPLH
TRBJ1-2,TRBV27,ASSHTTSTHPGVTGYT
TRBJ1-4,TRBV6-1,ASSPDRGGNEKLF
TRBJ1-3,TRBV6-5,ASNLHTGGGNTIY
TRBJ2-7,TRBV5-6,ASSLGTGIYEQY
TRBJ1-1,TRBV28,ASSPGTGWEAF
TRBJ2-5,TRBV19,ASSIDRGETQY
TRBJ1-5,TRBV28,ASSITGLPSRNQPQH
TRBJ2-6,TRBV6-5,ATIAGALGANVLT
TRBJ1-5,TRBV7-9,ASDSTYSNQPQH
TRBJ1-1,TRBV30,AWSSGQAEAF
TRBJ1-2,TRBV5-1,ASSAAVGAVSGYT
TRBJ2-5,TRBV5-1,ASSASTQGGQTQY
TRBJ1-1,TRBV19,ASSEYRQGNTEAF
TRBJ2-7,TRBV28,ASNLQSGGLPYEQY
TRBJ2-7,TRBV4-2,ASSQDRGEQY
TRBJ2-2,TRBV5-1,ASSFTGDTGELF
TRBJ2-3,TRBV9,ASSVVGQFTDTQY
TRBJ2-2,TRBV4-1,ASSHPSGGSVGELF
TRBJ1-5,TRBV28,ASTGWGDPNQPQH
TRBJ2-7,TRBV28,ASGAAPIEQY
TRBJ2-5,TRBV29-1,SVDRGRGGSETQY
TRBJ2-3,TRBV11-2,ASSFRTSGYTDTQY
TRBJ1-2,TRBV15,ATSRGLSGQGPTNLNYGYT